These 9 T cell receptor beta chains were all obtained from the same sample, sequenced in a study of vaccination effects on CD4 cells after COVID-19. These receptors are not linked to any known antigen. Assay: immunoSEQ multiplex PCR; the TCRdb copy retains only in-frame clones and omits some. Of approximately 40,000 clones in the sample, over 60% were seen once. Following culture for approximately 11 days, CD4+ T cells were isolated. SARS-CoV-2 infected the person between March and December 2020, as confirmed by PCR. The cohort was immunized with two doses of either the BNT162b2 or mRNA-1273 vaccine. The sequencing used CD4+ T cells from PBMCs cultured without peptide, collected after COVID-19 vaccination. These receptor sequences come from a human donor who had a prior SARS-CoV-2 infection.

This clone came up a few times. V and J are TRBV9 and TRBJ2-1, with a possible D match to TRBD1 (5 bases). Trimming removed 0 bases from V and 1 base from J, with 11 bases in between. The CDR3 has 16 residues. CDR1 is SGDLS, CDR2 YYNGEE, per germline. DNA of the CDR3: TGTGCCAGCAGCGTAGAAGGGGCTTTATCCTACAATGAGCAGTTCTTC. Translation gives CASSVEGALSYNEQFF.

The chain employs TRBV7-2 and TRBJ2-7; 10 nucleotides align to TRBD1. V was pared by 3 bases and J by 2 bases, with 7 bases of the junction left unmatched. Germline V gene lookup returns CDR1 SGHTA and CDR2 FQGNSA. The CDR3 loop spans 16 amino acids. CDR3 in amino acids: CASSFLGGTGAYEQYF. The CDR3 bases are TGTGCCAGCAGCTTTCTTGGCGGGACAGGGGCCTACGAGCAGTACTTC.

The V gene is TRBV18, the J gene TRBJ1-6, with D possibly TRBD1 on 6 matching bases. The CDR3 has 18 amino acids. Between the trimmed V and J ends, which lost 3 bases and 5 bases, there was a span of 20 bases. CDR1 KGHSH and CDR2 LQKENI come from the germline V gene. CDR3 sequence reads: CASSPRRGQLIDNSPLHF. The CDR3 DNA sequence: TGTGCCAGCTCACCCCGACGGGGACAACTGATAGATAATTCACCCCTCCACTTT.

The chain links TRBV20-1 to TRBJ1-5, with D possibly TRBD1 on 5 matching bases. Trimming shortened V by 3 bases and J by 5 bases, and 23 bases separated the two germline ends. The germline gives CDR1 DFQATT, CDR2 SNEGSKA (reference sequence). The CDR3 consists of 17 residues. The CDR3 reads CSASQGAGTGGDQPQHF. The DNA of the CDR3 is TGCAGTGCTAGTCAAGGGGCAGGTACGGGTGGAGATCAGCCCCAGCATTTT.

V gene TRBV5-8 combines with J gene TRBJ2-3; 8 bases are shared with TRBD2. Germline V gene lookup returns CDR1 SGHTS and CDR2 YDEGEE. The CDR3 runs to 15 residues. V was clipped by 2 bases and J by 0 bases; unmatched bases: 2. CDR3 amino acids: CASSFIAGSTDTQYF. CDR3 bases: TGTGCCAGCAGCTTCATAGCGGGGAGCACAGATACGCAGTATTTT.

The V and J genes are TRBV3-1 (or the pseudogene TRBV3-2) and TRBJ1-2; D uncertain. This CDR3 contains 14 residues. Per germline, CDR1 LGHDT and CDR2 YNNKEL (reference sequence). V shed 1 base and J shed 5 bases, with 11 bases lying between them. This CDR3 reads CASSQGTPVYGYTF. The CDR3 coding sequence is TGTGCCAGCAGCCAAGGGACTCCAGTTTATGGCTACACCTTC.

V and J are TRBV10-3 and TRBJ2-5; TRBD1 matches at 7 bases. The germline V gene encodes CDR1 ENHRY and CDR2 SYGVKD. This CDR3 is 16 amino acids long. J lost 1 base, V lost 10 bases, and 15 bases had no gene match. This CDR3 reads CATSPFGQALQETQYF. The DNA for the CDR3 is TGTGCCACCTCTCCATTTGGACAGGCACTCCAAGAGACCCAGTACTTC.

The genes are TRBV19 and TRBJ1-5; 10 bases match TRBD1. The V gene end was trimmed by 6 bases and the J gene end by 2 bases; junction bases not matched to a gene: 10. CDR1 and CDR2 (germline): LNHDA, SQIVND (reference sequence). The CDR3 has 17 amino acids. DNA for the CDR3: TGTGCCAGTAGCCTCACGTCCGGGACAGGGGGCAATCAGCCCCAGCATTTT. It specifies CASSLTSGTGGNQPQHF.

This sequence joins TRBV4-1 and TRBJ2-1, with TRBD1 identical over 7 bases. CDR3 length: 14 residues. Per the germline V gene, CDR1 is MGHRA and CDR2 is YSYEKL. V dropped 0 bases and J dropped 10; count of bases not matched to a gene: 6. The CDR3 nucleotides are TGCGCCAGCAGCCAAGAGGCGACAGGGAGAGAGCAGTTCTTC. Protein: CASSQEATGREQFF.